This T cell receptor beta chain was captured in a study of blood T cell repertoires in COVID-19. On the study more broadly: Sample material is recorded as cDNA or gDNA derived from T cells, B-cell-depleted T cells, or PBMCs.

Profiling relied on immunoSEQ multiplex PCR, and the TCRdb table lists in-frame clones only, not all of them. The sample has about 200,000 clones, around four fifths seen once. From germline, CDR1 is LNHDA and CDR2 SQIVND (reference sequence). J was trimmed by 3 bases and V by 2 bases; bases with no gene match: 2. The CDR3 loop spans 15 amino acids. The V and J genes are TRBV19 and TRBJ2-5, with 11 positions matching TRBD1. The receptor was isolated from a man in his sixties with COVID-19, enrolled during active disease. Sequencing used peripheral blood. The CDR3: CASSIPGQGEETQYF. The CDR3 coding sequence is TGTGCCAGTAGTATACCGGGACAGGGGGAAGAGACCCAGTACTTC.